These 24 T cell receptor beta chains share one sample of origin, sequenced in a study of CD8 T cells in ankylosing spondylitis. Their antigens remain unidentified. Overall study results and limits: Among TCR beta sequences, a motif of several highly homologous variants appeared characteristic of ankylosing spondylitis blood.

TCRdb passed the 5' RACE reads through MiXCR, listing each CDR3 protein once. The table records approximately 400,000 distinct CDR3 sequences, roughly a quarter of them present only once. Sequencing used blood, either unsorted or a sorted T cell fraction (not recorded which). These receptors all come from a male donor with ankylosing spondylitis.

The rearrangement links TRBV11-2 to TRBJ1-1; D might be TRBD1 (6 bases). The CDR3 extends over 14 amino acids. From germline, CDR1 is SGHAT and CDR2 FQNNGV. V was pared by 5 bases and J by 5 bases, with 15 bases between. The CDR3: CASSPDTQGTEAFF. CDR3 sequence (DNA): TGTGCCAGCAGCCCAGACACCCAGGGGACTGAAGCTTTCTTT.

The chain links TRBV20-1 to TRBJ2-5; D gene ambiguous. CDR3 length: 12 residues. CDR1 is DFQATT, CDR2 SNEGSKA, per germline (reference sequence). V gave up 5 bases and J gave up 2 bases, with 9 bases separating them. CDR3 sequence reads: CSAAERQETQYF. The CDR3 coding sequence is TGCAGTGCTGCGGAGAGGCAAGAGACCCAGTACTTC.

The chain is built from TRBV12-3 or TRBV12-4 and TRBJ2-3, with 8 bases identical to TRBD1. The V segment lost 2 bases and the J segment 3 bases; nucleotides outside the gene matches: 4. The CDR3 has 15 amino acids. As DNA, the CDR3 is TGTGCCAGCAGTTTATCTCAGGGGGCGACAGATACGCAGTATTTT. Encoded protein: CASSLSQGATDTQYF.

This clonotype appeared many times. This rearrangement joins TRBV11-2 to TRBJ2-3; D is tentatively TRBD1 or TRBD2 (6 bases each). The ends were cut back, 3 bases at V and 3 bases at J, with 13 bases in the middle. The germline V gene has CDR1 SGHAT and CDR2 FQNNGV. The CDR3 spans 15 residues. CDR3 in DNA: TGTGCCAGCAGCTTCAGCGGAGGGGGGACAGATACGCAGTATTTT. As protein: CASSFSGGGTDTQYF.

This clonotype has more than one count but fewer than ten. This chain joins TRBV5-1 and TRBJ2-5; D is possibly TRBD1 (6 bases). Germline lookup yields CDR1 SGHRS and CDR2 YFSETQ. Between the trimmed V and J ends, which lost 0 bases and 2 bases, there was a span of 8 bases. This CDR3 contains 14 residues. DNA for the CDR3: TGCGCCAGCAGCTTGGGCAGGGGTCAAGAGACCCAGTACTTC. It translates to CASSLGRGQETQYF.

The chain combines TRBV12-3 or TRBV12-4 with TRBJ1-2; 8 nucleotides match TRBD1. V trimming: 6 bases; J trimming: 7 bases; junction bases outside the gene matches: 16. The CDR3 runs to 16 residues. This CDR3 reads CASSTTDWTGRGGYTF. The CDR3, as DNA: TGTGCCAGCAGCACTACTGACTGGACAGGGAGGGGTGGCTACACCTTC.

The chain's CDR3 is CASSQEGSLNTEAFF. In nucleotides, the CDR3 is TGCGCCAGCAGCCAAGAGGGCAGCTTGAACACTGAAGCTTTCTTT. The V gene is TRBV4-1, the J gene TRBJ1-1; no clear D gene. CDR3 length: 15 residues. Trimming cost V 0 bases and J 0 bases, with 8 bases left between them. In germline, CDR1 is MGHRA, CDR2 YSYEKL.

V usage is TRBV20-1 and J usage is TRBJ1-5; D is unclear. CDR1 DFQATT and CDR2 SNEGSKA come from the germline V gene (reference sequence). Trimming left V 0 bases short and J 5 bases short, with 8 bases between. This CDR3 contains 13 residues. CDR3 in DNA: TGCAGTGCTAGAGAATCCGGGGATCAGCCCCAGCATTTT. Its protein product is CSARESGDQPQHF.

As regards this clonotype: At one of its ends the junction is not consistent with the germline gene, which may arise from a read error. This rearrangement joins TRBV3-1 to TRBJ2-3, with D possibly being TRBD2 (7 bases). Per germline, CDR1 LGHDT and CDR2 YNNKEL (reference sequence). CDR3 size: 17 residues. In DNA form, the CDR3 reads TGTGCCACCAGCCACCGAAAGGGAGGGGGAAGCACAGATACGCAGTATTTT. It is translated as CATSHRKGGGSTDTQYF.

The V call is TRBV6-1, the J call TRBJ2-1; TRBD2 might be the D (6 bases). The CDR3 is 16 amino acids. The germline V gene encodes CDR1 MNHNS and CDR2 SASEGT. The germline V and J ends were trimmed by 10 bases and 9 bases, with 28 bases remaining between them. This CDR3 is CATSPLFSGSRIEQFF. CDR3 nucleotide sequence: TGTGCCACCTCGCCCTTATTTAGCGGTTCAAGGATTGAGCAGTTCTTC.

V gene TRBV20-1 combines with J gene TRBJ2-7, with 13 bases fitting TRBD2. CDR1 is DFQATT and CDR2 is SNEGSKA in the germline V gene (reference sequence). The V segment lost 6 bases and the J segment 5 bases; nucleotides outside the gene matches: 7. This CDR3 comprises 14 residues. CDR3 protein: CSAPRTSGRNEQYF. Written as DNA, the CDR3 is TGCAGTGCACCGAGGACTAGCGGGAGAAACGAGCAGTACTTC.

The CDR3 DNA reads as TGTGCCATCAGTGACTTGGGGACTAGCAGTCACAATGAGCAGTTCTTC. It yields the protein CAISDLGTSSHNEQFF. This chain joins TRBV10-3 and TRBJ2-1; 9 bases agree with TRBD2. The CDR3 loop spans 16 amino acids. Germline V gives CDR1 ENHRY, CDR2 SYGVKD. V trimming: 3 bases; J trimming: 5 bases; junction bases outside the gene matches: 8.

The chain joins TRBV3-1 to TRBJ2-1; TRBD2 agrees at 9 bases. CDR3 length: 16 residues. CDR1 and CDR2 (germline): LGHDT, YNNKEL (reference sequence). The J segment lost 7 bases and the V segment lost 4 bases, leaving 11 bases of the junction unmatched. CDR3 amino acids: CASSPRLSGSRNEQFF. The CDR3 DNA follows: TGTGCCAGCAGCCCCCGACTTAGCGGGAGCAGAAATGAGCAGTTCTTC.

This clonotype was recorded a few times. The chain recombines TRBV20-1 with TRBJ2-7, with D perhaps matching TRBD1 (6 bases). The ends were cut back, 0 bases at V and 5 bases at J, with 23 bases in the middle. Germline V gives CDR1 DFQATT, CDR2 SNEGSKA (reference sequence). The CDR3 is 17 residues long. DNA for the CDR3: TGCAGTGCTAGAGATCACGGTTCGAACAGGGAATGGAACGAGCAGTACTTC. This sequence encodes CSARDHGSNREWNEQYF.

This clonotype was seen only a few times. The rearrangement joins TRBV20-1 to TRBJ1-1; TRBD1 aligns across 9 bases. This CDR3 has 16 residues. From germline, CDR1 is DFQATT and CDR2 SNEGSKA (reference sequence). Trimming removed 5 bases from V and 0 bases from J; junction bases left unmatched: 10. The CDR3 loop is CSASPGQGRLNTEAFF. The CDR3 DNA follows: TGCAGTGCTTCTCCGGGACAGGGACGACTGAACACTGAAGCTTTCTTT.

The chain combines TRBV27 with TRBJ2-7; D is uncertain. Trimming stripped 2 bases from V and 2 bases from J, with 10 bases between. The length of the CDR3 is 14 residues. Germline V gene data show CDR1 as MNHEY and CDR2 as SMNVEV (reference sequence). DNA of the CDR3: TGTGCCAGCAGTTTAAGGTGGGAACCCTACGAGCAGTACTTC. It encodes CASSLRWEPYEQYF.

This clonotype was counted a few times. The V call is TRBV24-1, the J call TRBJ2-2; 11 bases map to TRBD1. CDR3 length: 14 amino acids. Germline V lookup: CDR1 KGHDR, CDR2 SFDVKD. The junction had 5 bases not matched to a gene; V was cut back by 8 bases and J by 7 bases. CDR3 DNA sequence: TGTGCCACCATGGACAGGGGGCTTGTCGGGGAGCTGTTTTTT. This translates into CATMDRGLVGELFF.

This clonotype has just a few counts. The chain couples TRBV24-1 to TRBJ1-5; D gene unclear. V lost 4 bases and J lost 4, with 13 bases in between. CDR3 length equals 15 residues. From germline, CDR1 is KGHDR and CDR2 SFDVKD. The CDR3 spells CATSDPSDLNQPQHF. The CDR3 nucleotides are TGTGCCACCAGTGACCCCTCCGACCTTAATCAGCCCCAGCATTTT.

There are a few counts of this clonotype. The rearrangement uses TRBV29-1 and TRBJ2-2; the match to TRBD1 covers 7 bases. Germline V CDR1 and CDR2: SQVTM, ANQGSEA. V was clipped by 4 bases and J by 0 bases; unmatched bases: 2. The CDR3 runs 14 residues. CDR3 protein: CSVADRTNTGELFF. The CDR3 bases are TGCAGCGTTGCGGACAGGACGAACACCGGGGAGCTGTTTTTT.

This clonotype has only a few counts. The chain joins TRBV5-4 to TRBJ1-1, with D tentatively TRBD1 (5 bases). V was pared by 5 bases and J by 2 bases, with 19 bases between. The CDR3 is 16 residues long. CDR1 SGHNT and CDR2 YYREEE come from the germline V gene (reference sequence). CDR3 residues: CASRSKFRVENTEAFF. In nucleotides, the CDR3 is TGTGCCAGCAGGTCGAAATTCAGGGTGGAAAACACTGAAGCTTTCTTT.

This rearrangement joins TRBV7-9 to TRBJ2-3; 8 bases are shared with TRBD1. The V gene's germline CDR1 is SEHNR and CDR2 FQNEAQ (reference sequence). This CDR3 has 16 amino acids. V was pared by 1 base and J by 6 bases, with 9 bases of the junction left unmatched. The CDR3 here is CASSLDGTGILDTQYF. CDR3 DNA sequence: TGTGCCAGCAGCTTAGACGGGACAGGTATTTTGGATACGCAGTATTTT.

This clonotype was recorded a few times. This rearrangement joins TRBV4-2 to TRBJ1-5; D is perhaps TRBD1 (6 bases). Germline V lookup: CDR1 LGHNA, CDR2 YNFKEQ. Trimming removed 0 bases from V and 5 bases from J, with 11 bases in between. This CDR3 comprises 15 residues. CDR3 protein: CASSQDQKGDQPQHF. CDR3 DNA: TGTGCCAGCAGCCAAGATCAAAAGGGGGATCAGCCCCAGCATTTT.

This clonotype was detected only a few times. This chain joins TRBV20-1 and TRBJ1-6, with D uncertain. Germline CDR1 DFQATT, CDR2 SNEGSKA (reference sequence). V lost 6 bases and J 8 bases, leaving 14 bases between the germline ends. This CDR3 region has 13 residues. CDR3 bases: TGCAGTGCAGCCGGGATCGGGGATTCACCCCTCCACTTT. Its protein is CSAAGIGDSPLHF.

This clonotype was seen more than once but under ten times. One junction end does not reproduce the germline sequence, and a read error may be involved. V usage is TRBV12-3 or TRBV12-4 and J usage is TRBJ2-1; 9 bases are a match to TRBD2. The CDR3 spans 13 residues. CDR3 residues: CASRLAGVNEQFF. The CDR3, as DNA: TGTGCCAGCAGATTAGCGGGAGTAAATGAGCAGTTCTTC.